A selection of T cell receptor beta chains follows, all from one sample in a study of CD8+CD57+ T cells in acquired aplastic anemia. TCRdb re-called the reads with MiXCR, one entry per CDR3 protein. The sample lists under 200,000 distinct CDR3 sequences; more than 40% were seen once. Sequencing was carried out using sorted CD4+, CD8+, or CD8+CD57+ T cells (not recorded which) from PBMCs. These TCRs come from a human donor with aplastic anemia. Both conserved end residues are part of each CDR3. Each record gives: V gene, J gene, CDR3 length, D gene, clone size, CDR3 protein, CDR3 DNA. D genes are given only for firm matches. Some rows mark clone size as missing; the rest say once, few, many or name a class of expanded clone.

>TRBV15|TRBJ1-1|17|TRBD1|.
CATSRDRRTGLNTEAFF
TGTGCCACCAGCAGAGATCGCAGGACAGGACTGAACACTGAAGCCTTCTTT
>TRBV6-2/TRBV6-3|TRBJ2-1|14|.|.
CASSYVASYNEQFF
TGTGCCAGCAGTTACGTTGCTTCCTACAATGAGCAGTTCTTC
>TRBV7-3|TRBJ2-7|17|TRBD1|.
CASSSTYNRGHPYEQYF
TGTGCCAGCAGTTCCACCTATAACAGGGGGCACCCCTACGAGCAGTACTTC
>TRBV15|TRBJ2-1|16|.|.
CATSPARGQNYNEQFF
TGTGCCACCAGCCCGGCCAGGGGCCAGAACTACAATGAGCAGTTCTTC
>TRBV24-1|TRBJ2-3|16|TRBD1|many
CATSDRDRGKPDTQYF
TGTGCCACCAGTGACCGAGACAGGGGGAAGCCAGATACGCAGTATTTT
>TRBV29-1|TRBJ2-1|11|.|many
CSVESYNEQFF
TGCAGCGTTGAGAGTTACAATGAGCAGTTCTTC
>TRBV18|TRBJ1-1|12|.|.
CASSPLTTEAFF
TGTGCCAGCTCACCCCTCACCACTGAAGCTTTCTTT
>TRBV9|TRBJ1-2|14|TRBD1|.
CASSEGTGDYGYTF
TGTGCCAGCAGCGAGGGGACAGGGGACTATGGCTACACCTTC
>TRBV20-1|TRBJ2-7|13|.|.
CSAGSGDYYEQYF
TGCAGTGCTGGATCAGGGGACTACTACGAGCAGTACTTC
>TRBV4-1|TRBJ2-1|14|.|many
CASSRGTDYNEQFF
TGCGCCAGCAGCCGCGGGACCGATTACAATGAGCAGTTCTTC
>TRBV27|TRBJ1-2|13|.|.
CASSPTVIAGYTF
TGTGCCAGCAGCCCAACGGTGATTGCTGGCTACACCTTC
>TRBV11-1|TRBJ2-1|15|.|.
CASRNIDIVYNEQFF
TGTGCCAGCAGGAACATCGACATTGTCTACAATGAGCAGTTCTTC
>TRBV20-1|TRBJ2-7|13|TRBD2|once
CSARAGLAYEQYF
TGCAGTGCTAGGGCGGGACTAGCATACGAGCAGTACTTC
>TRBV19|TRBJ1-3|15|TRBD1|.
CASSRQGGAGNTIYF
TGTGCCAGTAGTCGACAAGGGGGCGCTGGAAACACCATATATTTT
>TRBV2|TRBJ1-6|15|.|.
CASSEKGGDNSPLHF
TGTGCCAGCAGTGAGAAGGGGGGAGATAATTCACCCCTCCACTTT
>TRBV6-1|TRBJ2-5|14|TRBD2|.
CASSGGGPQETQYF
TGTGCCAGCAGTGGCGGGGGGCCCCAAGAGACCCAGTACTTC
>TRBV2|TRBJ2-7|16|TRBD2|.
CASIPSRASGTYEQYF
TGTGCCAGCATCCCTAGTCGGGCTAGCGGGACCTACGAGCAGTACTTC
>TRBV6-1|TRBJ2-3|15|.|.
CASSKLTTIGDTQYF
TGTGCCAGCAGTAAACTAACGACTATTGGAGATACGCAGTATTTT
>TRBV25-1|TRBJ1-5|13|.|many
CASSGRENQPQHF
TGTGCCAGCAGTGGTAGGGAGAATCAGCCCCAGCATTTT
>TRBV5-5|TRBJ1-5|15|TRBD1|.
CASSLDRARNQPQHF
TGTGCCAGCAGCCTGGACAGGGCCAGAAATCAGCCCCAGCATTTT
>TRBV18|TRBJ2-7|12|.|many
CASSPRGPEQYF
TGTGCCAGCTCCCCCCGAGGGCCAGAGCAGTACTTC
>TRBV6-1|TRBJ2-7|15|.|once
CASSWGQGGRTEQYF
TGTGCCAGCAGCTGGGGGCAGGGGGGCCGCACCGAGCAGTACTTC
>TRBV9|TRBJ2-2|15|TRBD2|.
CASSVRGGAGGELFF
TGTGCCAGCAGCGTTCGCGGGGGGGCCGGCGGGGAGCTGTTTTTT
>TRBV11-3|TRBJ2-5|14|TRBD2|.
CASSLAASGETQYF
TGTGCCAGCAGCTTAGCAGCTAGCGGGGAGACCCAGTACTTC
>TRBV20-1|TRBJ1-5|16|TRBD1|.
CSARDPGQKNNQPQHF
TGCAGTGCTAGAGATCCGGGACAGAAGAACAATCAGCCCCAGCATTTT
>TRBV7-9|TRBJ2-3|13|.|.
CASSLAPVDTQYF
TGTGCCAGCAGCCTCGCGCCAGTAGATACGCAGTATTTT
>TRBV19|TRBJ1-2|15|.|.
CASNPVGEENYGYTF
TGTGCCAGTAATCCAGTGGGGGAGGAGAACTATGGCTACACCTTC
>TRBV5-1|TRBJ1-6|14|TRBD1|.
CASSLGRGQSPLHF
TGCGCCAGCAGCTTGGGCAGGGGGCAATCACCCCTCCACTTT
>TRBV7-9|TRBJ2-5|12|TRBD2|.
CASASGQETQYF
TGTGCCAGTGCTAGCGGCCAAGAGACCCAGTACTTC
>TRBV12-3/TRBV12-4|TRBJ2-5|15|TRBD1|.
CASSFRDSLQETQYF
TGTGCCAGCAGTTTCAGGGACAGCCTCCAAGAGACCCAGTACTTC
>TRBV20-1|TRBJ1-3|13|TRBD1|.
CSARGTGGDTIYF
TGCAGTGCTAGAGGCACAGGGGGTGACACCATATATTTT
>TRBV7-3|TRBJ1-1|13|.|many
CASSLWSSSEAFF
TGTGCCAGCAGCTTGTGGAGTTCCTCTGAAGCTTTCTTT
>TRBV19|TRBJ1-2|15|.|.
CASSDRGRTNYGYTF
TGTGCCAGTAGCGATAGGGGAAGAACTAACTATGGCTACACCTTC
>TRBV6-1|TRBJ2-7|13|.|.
CASSEYSFYEQYF
TGTGCCAGCAGTGAATACAGCTTCTACGAGCAGTACTTC
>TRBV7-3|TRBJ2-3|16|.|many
CASSLRTGWAADTQYF
TGTGCCAGCAGCTTAAGGACCGGGTGGGCCGCAGATACGCAGTATTTT
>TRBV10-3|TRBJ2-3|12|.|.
CATRTSADTQYF
TGTGCCACAAGGACTTCCGCGGATACGCAGTATTTT
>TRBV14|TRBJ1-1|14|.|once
CASSPWGGGTEAFF
TGTGCCAGCAGCCCCTGGGGGGGCGGGACTGAAGCTTTCTTT
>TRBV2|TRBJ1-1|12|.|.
CASSEPYTEAFF
TGTGCCAGCAGTGAACCGTACACTGAAGCTTTCTTT
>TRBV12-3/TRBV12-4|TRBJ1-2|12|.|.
CASSPVGGGYTF
TGTGCCAGCAGTCCCGTAGGAGGGGGCTACACCTTC
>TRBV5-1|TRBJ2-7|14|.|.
CASSLAGSAYEQYF
TGCGCCAGCAGCTTGGCCGGGTCGGCCTACGAGCAGTACTTC
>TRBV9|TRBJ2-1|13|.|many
CASSGFTGNEQFF
TGTGCCAGCAGCGGATTTACGGGCAATGAGCAGTTCTTC
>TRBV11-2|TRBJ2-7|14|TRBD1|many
CASSSGTGWDEQYF
TGTGCCAGCAGCTCGGGGACAGGGTGGGACGAGCAGTACTTC
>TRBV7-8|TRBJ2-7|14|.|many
CASSLPGPYYEQYF
TGTGCCAGCAGCCTCCCAGGGCCCTACTACGAGCAGTACTTC
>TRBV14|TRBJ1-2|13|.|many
CASSQRGFYGYTF
TGTGCCAGCAGCCAACGAGGGTTCTATGGCTACACCTTC
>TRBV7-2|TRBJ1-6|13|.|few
CASSVRGNSPLHF
TGTGCCAGCAGTGTCAGGGGAAATTCACCCCTCCACTTT